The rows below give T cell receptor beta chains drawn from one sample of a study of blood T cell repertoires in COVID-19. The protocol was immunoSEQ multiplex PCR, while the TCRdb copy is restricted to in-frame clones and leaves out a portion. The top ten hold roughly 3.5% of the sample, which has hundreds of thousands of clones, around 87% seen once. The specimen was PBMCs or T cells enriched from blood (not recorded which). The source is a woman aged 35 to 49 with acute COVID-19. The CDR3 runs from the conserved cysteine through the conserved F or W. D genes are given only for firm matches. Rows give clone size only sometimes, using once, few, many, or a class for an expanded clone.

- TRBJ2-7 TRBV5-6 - TGTGCCAGCAGCAGCGCGGATCCAAGGATTACCTACGAGCAGTACTTC CASSSADPRITYEQYF
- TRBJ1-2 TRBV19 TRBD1 TGTGCCAGTAGCTCCGGGACAGAAAGCTATGGCTACACCTTC CASSSGTESYGYTF
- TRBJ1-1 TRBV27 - TGTGCCAGCAGTTCTTCATTACCTATGACACCCATGAACACTGAAGCTTTCTTT CASSSSLPMTPMNTEAFF
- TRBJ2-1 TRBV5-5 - TGTGCCAGCAGCTCGAAAGGACTCTCTTTAAATGAGCAGTTCTTC CASSSKGLSLNEQFF
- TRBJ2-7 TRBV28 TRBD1 TGTGCCAGCAGTTTGAACCACAGGGGCTACGAGCAGTACTTC CASSLNHRGYEQYF
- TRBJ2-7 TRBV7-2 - TGTGCCAGCAGCTTAGGAGTATCCTACGAGCAGTACTTC CASSLGVSYEQYF
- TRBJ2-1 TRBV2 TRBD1 TGTGCCAGCACCAAGACAGGGAAAAATGAGCAGTTCTTC CASTKTGKNEQFF
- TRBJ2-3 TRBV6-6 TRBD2 TGTGCCAGCACCCGACTAGCGGGCACAGATACGCAGTATTTT CASTRLAGTDTQYF
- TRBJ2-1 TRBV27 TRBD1 TGTGCCAGCAGTACCCTTACAGGGGATCCCTACAATGAGCAGTTCTTC CASSTLTGDPYNEQFF
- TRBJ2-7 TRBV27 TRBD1 TGTGCCAGCAGTTTAGGGACAGGGTATTACGAGCAGTACTTC CASSLGTGYYEQYF
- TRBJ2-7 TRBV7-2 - TGTGCCAGCAGCTTAGCTTCGGGTGGCTACGAGCAGTACTTC CASSLASGGYEQYF
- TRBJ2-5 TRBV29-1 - TGCAGCGTTGAACCCAAGCAAGTAGAGACCCAGTACTTC CSVEPKQVETQYF
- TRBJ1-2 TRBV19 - TGTGCCAGTAGACTCATGGGTTACGGGGGCTACACCTTC CASRLMGYGGYTF
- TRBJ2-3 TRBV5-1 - TGCGCCAGCAGCTTGGCATACATAGATACGCAGTATTTT CASSLAYIDTQYF
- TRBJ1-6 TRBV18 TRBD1 TGTGCCAGCTCAAAGGGACAGGCTTTTAATTCACCCCTCCACTTT CASSKGQAFNSPLHF
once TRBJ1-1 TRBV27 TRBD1 TGTGCCAGCAGTTTATTACGACAGGGAGAAGCTTTCTTT CASSLLRQGEAFF
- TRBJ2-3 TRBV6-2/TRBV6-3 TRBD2 TGTGCCAGCAGTACATCGGGAGGGCCCACAGATACGCAGTATTTT CASSTSGGPTDTQYF
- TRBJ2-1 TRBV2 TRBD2 TGTGCCAGCAGTGAAGCCCGACTAGCGGGAGTGTATGAGCAGTTCTTC CASSEARLAGVYEQFF
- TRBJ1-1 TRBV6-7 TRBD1 TGTGCCAGCAGTTTTGGACAGGGGGCCGAAGCTTTCTTT CASSFGQGAEAFF
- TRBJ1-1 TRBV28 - TGTGCCAGCCCCCCCACGGTGGGAGGGCTCATTGAAGCTTTCTTT CASPPTVGGLIEAFF
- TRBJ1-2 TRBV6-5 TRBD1 TGTGCCAGCAGTTACGGGACAGCCATCGGCTACACCTTC CASSYGTAIGYTF
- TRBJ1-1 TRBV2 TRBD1 TGTGCCAGCCAGCCGGGACAGGGGGTCACTGAAGCTTTCTTT CASQPGQGVTEAFF
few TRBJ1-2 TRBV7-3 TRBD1 TGTGCCAGCAGCCCGACCGGGACAGACTATGGCTACACCTTC CASSPTGTDYGYTF
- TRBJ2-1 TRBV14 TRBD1 TGTGCCAGCAGCCAAGATCTTCGGGACAGGTTTTTCAATGAGCAGTTCTTC CASSQDLRDRFFNEQFF
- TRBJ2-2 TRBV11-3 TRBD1 TGTGCCAGCAGCTCGGGACAGGGGGCGAACACCGGGGAGCTGTTTTTT CASSSGQGANTGELFF
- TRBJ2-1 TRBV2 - TGTGCCAGCAGTGAAACGAGGAGCGGAGCGGGCAATGAGCAGTTCTTC CASSETRSGAGNEQFF
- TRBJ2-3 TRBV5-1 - TGCGCCAGCAGCCCGAGCGGGCAGGCTGGAGATACGCAGTATTTT CASSPSGQAGDTQYF
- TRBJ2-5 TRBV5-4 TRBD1 TGTGCCAGCAGCGGTGGACAGGCCGCTGAGACCCAGTACTTC CASSGGQAAETQYF
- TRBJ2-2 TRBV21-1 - TGTGCCAGCATCGACAGGGTTTTGTTCGGGGAGCTGTTTTTT CASIDRVLFGELFF
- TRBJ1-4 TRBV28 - TGTGCCAGCAGTCTTAGACGGGGAGATGAAAAACTGTTTTTT CASSLRRGDEKLFF
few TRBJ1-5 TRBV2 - TGTGCCAGCAGAGTGGGGGGGAATCAGCCCCAGCATTTT CASRVGGNQPQHF
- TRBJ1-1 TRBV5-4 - TGTGCCAGCAGCTTGAGCCAGGGAACGAACACTGAAGCTTTCTTT CASSLSQGTNTEAFF
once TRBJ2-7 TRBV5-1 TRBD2 TGCGCCAGCAGCTTGGTGACTAGCGGGAGTTCGTACGAGCAGTACTTC CASSLVTSGSSYEQYF
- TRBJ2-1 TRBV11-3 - TGTGCCAGCAGCTCGGGACTTGCCTCCTACAATGAGCAGTTCTTC CASSSGLASYNEQFF
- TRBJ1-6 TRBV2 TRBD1 TGTGCCAGCAGTGACGACAGGGGCTCACCCCTCCACTTT CASSDDRGSPLHF
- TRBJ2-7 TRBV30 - TGTGCCTGGAGTACTAGGGGGAACTACGAGCAGTACTTC CAWSTRGNYEQYF
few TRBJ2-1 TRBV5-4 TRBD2 TGTGCCAGCAGCTTTCTAGCGGCCTACAATGAGCAGTTCTTC CASSFLAAYNEQFF
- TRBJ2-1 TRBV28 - TGTGCCAGCAGTTTATTGGGGGCTGAGCAGTTCTTC CASSLLGAEQFF
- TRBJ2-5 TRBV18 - TGTGCCAGCTCACCACCGGGTGACGGAGAAGAGACCCAGTACTTC CASSPPGDGEETQYF
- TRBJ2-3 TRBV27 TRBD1 TGTGCCAGCAGGAAACCGACAGGGAACACAGATACGCAGTATTTT CASRKPTGNTDTQYF
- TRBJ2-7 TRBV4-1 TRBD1 TGCGCCAGCAGCCAACCGGGACAGGGATCGGGCGAGCAGTACTTC CASSQPGQGSGEQYF
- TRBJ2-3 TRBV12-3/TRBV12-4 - TGTGCCAGCAGTTTCTTGACAGATACGCAGTATTTT CASSFLTDTQYF
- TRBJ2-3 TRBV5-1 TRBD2 TGCGCCAGCAGCTTGGTACTCCTAGCGGAGAGGACAGATACGCAGTATTTT CASSLVLLAERTDTQYF
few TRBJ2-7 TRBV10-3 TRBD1 TGTGCCATCAGTGAGCCGGGACAGGGAGTGTACGAGCAGTACTTC CAISEPGQGVYEQYF
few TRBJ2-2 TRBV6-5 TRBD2 TGTGCCAGCAGTTTAACTAGCGGGAGATTGACCGGGGAGCTGTTTTTT CASSLTSGRLTGELFF
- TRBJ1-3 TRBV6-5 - TGTGCCAGCAGCCCCAGACAGTTCTCTGGAAACACCATATATTTT CASSPRQFSGNTIYF
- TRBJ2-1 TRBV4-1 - TGCGCCAGCAGCCAAAATAGCGGAAGCTCCTACAATGAGCAGTTCTTC CASSQNSGSSYNEQFF
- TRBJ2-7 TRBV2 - TGTGCCAGCAGCGAGGGACTTCTCACCTACGAGCAGTACTTC CASSEGLLTYEQYF
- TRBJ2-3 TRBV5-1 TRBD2 TGCGCCAGCAGCTTGTACGTTAGCGGGAGGGCTCCAGATACGCAGTATTTT CASSLYVSGRAPDTQYF
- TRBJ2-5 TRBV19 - TGTGCCAGTAGTATGGGCAAGGACAGCCATGGGGAGACCCAGTACTTC CASSMGKDSHGETQYF
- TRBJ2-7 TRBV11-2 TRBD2 TGTGCCAGCAGCCGCCGGGGACTAGCGGGATCAGCGGATGAGCAGTACTTC CASSRRGLAGSADEQYF
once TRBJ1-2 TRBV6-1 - TGTGCCAGCAGTGAATGGGGTAGGCGGGACTATGGCTACACCTTC CASSEWGRRDYGYTF
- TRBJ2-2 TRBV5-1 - TGCGCCAGCAGTATACAGTGGCGGAACACCGGGGAGCTGTTTTTT CASSIQWRNTGELFF